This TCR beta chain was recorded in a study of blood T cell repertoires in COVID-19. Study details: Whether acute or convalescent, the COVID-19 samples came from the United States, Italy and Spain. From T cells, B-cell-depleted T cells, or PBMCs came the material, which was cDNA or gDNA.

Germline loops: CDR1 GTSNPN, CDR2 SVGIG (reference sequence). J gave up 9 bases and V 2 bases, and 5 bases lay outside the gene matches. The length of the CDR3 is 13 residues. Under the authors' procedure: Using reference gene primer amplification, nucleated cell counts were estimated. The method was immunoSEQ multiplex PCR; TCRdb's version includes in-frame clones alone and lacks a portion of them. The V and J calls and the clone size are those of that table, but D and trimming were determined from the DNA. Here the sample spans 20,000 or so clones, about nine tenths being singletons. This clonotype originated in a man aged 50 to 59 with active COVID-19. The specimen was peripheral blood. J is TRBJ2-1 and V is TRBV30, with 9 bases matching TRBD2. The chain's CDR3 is CAWSRGGAGEQFF. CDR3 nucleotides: TGTGCCTGGAGTCGCGGGGGGGCCGGTGAGCAGTTCTTC.